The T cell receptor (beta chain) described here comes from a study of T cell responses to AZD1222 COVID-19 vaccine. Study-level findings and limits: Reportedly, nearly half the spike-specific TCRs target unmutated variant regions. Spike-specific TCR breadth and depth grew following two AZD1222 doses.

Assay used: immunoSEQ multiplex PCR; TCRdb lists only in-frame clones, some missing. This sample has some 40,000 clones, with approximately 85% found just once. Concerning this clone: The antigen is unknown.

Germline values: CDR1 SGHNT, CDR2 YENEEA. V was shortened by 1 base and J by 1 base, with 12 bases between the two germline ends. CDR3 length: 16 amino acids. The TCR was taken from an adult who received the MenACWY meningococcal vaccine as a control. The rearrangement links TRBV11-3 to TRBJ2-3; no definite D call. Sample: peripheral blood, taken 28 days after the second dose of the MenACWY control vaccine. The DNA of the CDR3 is TGTGCCAGCAGCTTAGCTCTTGGGTCGGGCACAGATACGCAGTATTTT. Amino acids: CASSLALGSGTDTQYF.